This T cell receptor (beta chain) comes out of a study of T cell repertoires in cytomegalovirus infection. Details on this clonotype: Its cognate antigen is unknown.

Via MiXCR, TCRdb re-called the reads, giving one row per CDR3 protein. The table records about 110,000 distinct CDR3 sequences, around 31% of them present only once. V lost 0 bases, J lost 2 bases, and 7 bases stayed unmatched. This CDR3 contains 16 residues. Germline V gives CDR1 MNHEY, CDR2 SMNVEV (reference sequence). The clonotype comes from a human donor in good health (CMV status not recorded). Some clones in this sample may be carry-over from other donors' samples. The material was CD8+ T cells from cultured PBMCs, obtained from culture after CMV antigen stimulation. The chain recombines TRBV27 with TRBJ2-7; 7 bases align to TRBD2. CDR3: CASSLSFGGVAYEQYF. Written as DNA, the CDR3 is TGTGCCAGCAGTTTATCCTTTGGGGGGGTGGCCTACGAGCAGTACTTC.